This T cell receptor (beta chain) was identified during a study of spatial heterogeneity in lung cancer. Findings and caveats of the study: Counts that tracked tumor mutation counts were those of expanded intratumoral alpha and beta TCRs.

This clonotype appeared many times. The antigen remains unidentified. Documented time point: sample taken at primary tumor resection. Samples came from roughly 75 TRACERx patients with untreated early-stage lung cancer. Unsorted tumor, nontumor lung tissue or cryopreserved PBMC supplied the whole RNA. The CDR3 totals 13 residues. Germline values: CDR1 KGHSH, CDR2 LQKENI. Trimming removed 1 base from V and 5 bases from J, with 8 bases in between. Individually, TCR cDNA molecules were each labelled with a unique molecular identifier. One entry per CDR3 protein results from TCRdb running MiXCR on the 5' RACE reads. Here the sample spans more than 10,000 distinct CDR3 sequences, over 4.5% being singletons.

The receptor was isolated from a male donor with early-stage non-small cell lung cancer. Sample: lung tumor tissue, taken at surgery. The rearrangement joins TRBV18 to TRBJ2-5, with unresolved D. CDR3 residues: CASSPRIRETQYF. In nucleotides, the CDR3 is TGTGCCAGCTCACCACGGATCCGGGAGACCCAGTACTTC.